This T cell receptor beta chain was documented in a study of blood T cells in healthy people across ages (dated by TCRdb to between 2015 and 2016). Notes on the research overall: In model experiments, template switching captured about one uniquely barcoded TCR beta cDNA molecule for every two T cells. For two donors (one aged 18 to 29 and one aged 80 or older), the study analyzed two additional independent replicas of 1 million unique cDNA reads from the same blood draw. To avoid experimental bias, donors of different ages were distributed randomly across sequencing lanes. Using deep sequencing normalized with unique cDNA molecular identifiers, the study measured how TCR beta repertoire diversity changes with age. Four age groups were formed from the donors: young (average 16 years), middle-aged (just under 40), aged (around 68) and long-lived (82).

The germline V gene supplies CDR1 SGHVS and CDR2 FNYEAQ. Inclusive of the bounding cysteine and phenylalanine, the CDR3 is 16 residues long. The read is trimmed to its CDR3 DNA, 48 bases read in frame from base 1. The donors were a few dozen Caucasian individuals from Russia, aged about 6 to 100 years, who were systemically healthy. Roughly 9 milliliters of peripheral blood were drawn from each donor into EDTA-treated Vacutainer tubes. Ficoll-Paque density-gradient centrifugation was used to isolate PBMCs, with at least 7 million per sample. Total RNA, at least 5 micrograms per sample, was extracted from PBMCs with Trizol reagent. For every donor, flow cytometry on a PBMC aliquot measured the percentage of naive CD45RAhigh/CD27high T cells. Overall study outcomes, separate from this receptor: As age increased, observed TCR beta diversity per million T cells dropped in a roughly linear way, and a significant reduction was already evident by age 40. The percentage of naive T cells measured by flow cytometry correlated strongly with observed TCR beta diversity. Estimates of total diversity based on one million sequenced T cells were regarded as lower bounds and as underestimates. Compared with the aged group, the long-lived group had more naive CD4+ T cells, fewer expanded clones and increased TCR diversity, suggesting age selection. Conclusive comparison of naive and antigen-experienced compartments was prevented by the profiling of bulk unsorted PBMCs. Because donor CMV infection status was unknown, age-related changes in expanded clonotypes were potentially confounded.

The library was prepared using 5' RACE. The instrument was an Illumina HiSeq 2500. The second PCR ran for roughly 7 to 12 cycles and used a J-beta primer mix along with a sample-barcoded 5' primer. Each TCR beta cDNA molecule received a unique molecular identifier from a template-switch 5' adaptor carrying 12 random nucleotides. Each sample yielded at least 2.5 million CDR3-containing paired-end reads. The Mint cDNA synthesis kit, primed by a TRBC-specific oligonucleotide, was used to synthesize first-strand cDNA from all RNA. All cDNA was treated with uracil-DNA glycosylase and then went through a first 18-cycle PCR with the universal primers M1SS and BC2_uni_R. The authors' pipeline ran thus. For normalization, 1 million high-quality reads were randomly selected from each sample, with every read carrying a distinct molecular identifier. Reads sharing molecular identifiers were discarded rather than binned into consensus sequences. MiTCR, set to a Q25 quality threshold and the strictest error-elimination algorithm, was used for CDR3 identification, clonotype clustering and error correction. A nonparametric unseen species model with Euler transformation was used to estimate a lower bound on total TCR beta diversity. TCRdb handled the public reads itself, with Q25 trimming in fastp and clone calling in MiXCR, and kept productive beta chains. Duplicate CDR3 protein sequences are folded into a single record with the most common DNA and genes. TCRdb, not the original authors, processed these V and J calls. Counted in this sample were 1.5 million to 2 million distinct CDR3 sequences; about 35% of them appeared once. Approximately 11% of the sample is taken by the ten largest.

On this clonotype: Its recognized antigen is unknown. Just one base apart from a much larger clone, this may be a read error.

What was sequenced was blood. The V and J genes are TRBV7-6 and TRBJ2-3, with TRBD2 identical over 13 junction bases. This TCR came from a woman younger than 45 in good health. The CDR3 in this case is CTSSSRTSGRSDTQYF. Here is the DNA: TGTACCAGCAGCTCCCGGACTAGCGGGAGAAGCGATACGCAGTATTTT.